The clone carrying this T cell receptor beta chain was observed a handful of times. What it binds is unknown. The V gene lost 2 bases and the J gene lost 6 bases, with 11 bases spanning the gap. From germline, CDR1 is MGHDK and CDR2 SYGVNS. CDR3 length: 14 amino acids. Two oligonucleotides, mixed equimolar, formed the beta constant-region primer covering TRBC1 and TRBC2. Ligated cDNA was amplified by four rounds of PCR with nested alpha and beta constant-region primers and SP2. TCRdb re-called the UMI-ligation and nested PCR reads through MiXCR, storing one row per CDR3 protein. Of approximately 150,000 distinct CDR3 sequences in the sample, 15% to 20% were seen once. Cells stained for CD3, CD4, CD8, CD45RA and CD27 were sorted into four subsets. The data are from a study of naive and memory T cell subsets. Points from the study as a whole: Naive repertoires, especially CD8, held a few larger clonotypes, possibly memory cells re-expressing CD45RA. From naive to CM, EM and EMRA, diversity decreased and Gini increased.

The rearrangement uses TRBV25-1 and TRBJ2-1; D may be TRBD1 or TRBD2 (5 bases each). The clonotype was recovered from a human donor in good health. Sequencing input: naive CD8+ T cells from blood. Here the CDR3 reads CASSEQGVFNEQFF. The CDR3 DNA is TGTGCCAGCAGTGAACAGGGAGTATTCAATGAGCAGTTCTTC. Based on the CDR3 plus reference TRBV25-1 and TRBJ2-1, the full variable domain is EADIYQTPRYLVIGTGKKITLECSQTMGHDKMYWYQQDPGMELHLIHYSYGVNSTEKGDLSSESTVSRIRTEHFPLTLESARPSHTSQYLCASSEQGVFNEQFFGPGTRLTVL.